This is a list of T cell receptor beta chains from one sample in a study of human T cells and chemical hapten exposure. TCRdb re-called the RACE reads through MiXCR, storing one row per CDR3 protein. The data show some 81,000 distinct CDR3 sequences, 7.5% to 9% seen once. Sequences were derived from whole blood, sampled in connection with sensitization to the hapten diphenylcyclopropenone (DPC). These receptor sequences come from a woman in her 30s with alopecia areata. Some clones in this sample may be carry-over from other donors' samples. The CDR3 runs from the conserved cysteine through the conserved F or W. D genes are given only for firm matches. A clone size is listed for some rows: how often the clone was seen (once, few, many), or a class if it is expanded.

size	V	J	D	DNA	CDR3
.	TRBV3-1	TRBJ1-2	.	TGTGCCAGCAGCCAGATGGCCATGGCGACAGAAACTTCCTATGGCTACACCTTC	CASSQMAMATETSYGYTF
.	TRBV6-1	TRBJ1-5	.	TGTGCCAGCAGTGAAGCCCCAACGGATCAGCCCCAGCATTTT	CASSEAPTDQPQHF
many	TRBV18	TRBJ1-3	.	TGTGCCAGCTCACCAACCTCGACTGGAAACACCATATATTTT	CASSPTSTGNTIYF
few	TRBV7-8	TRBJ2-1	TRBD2	TGTGCCAGCAGCTTAGCGCGAGGGCTAGCGGGGGCCCCCCTATACTACAATGAGCAGTTCTTC	CASSLARGLAGAPLYYNEQFF
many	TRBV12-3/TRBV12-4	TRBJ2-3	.	TGTGCCAGCAGTTTAGGACGGACAGATACGCAGTATTTT	CASSLGRTDTQYF
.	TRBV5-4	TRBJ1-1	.	TGTGCCAGCAGCTTGGGAGGTTTTCGGGACACTGAAGCTTTCTTT	CASSLGGFRDTEAFF
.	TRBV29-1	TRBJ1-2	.	TGCAGCGTTGATGGTGGCAGTTGGTACGACTATGGCTACACCTTC	CSVDGGSWYDYGYTF
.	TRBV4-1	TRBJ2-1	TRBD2	TGCGCCAGCAGCCAAGATCCGGGAGGAAGGGCCAATGAGCAGTTCTTC	CASSQDPGGRANEQFF
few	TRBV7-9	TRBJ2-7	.	TGTGCCAGCAGCTTGAGGCCCGGACGGTACGAGCAGTACTTC	CASSLRPGRYEQYF
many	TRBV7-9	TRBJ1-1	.	TGTGCCAGCAGCTTAGAGGAAGGGACTGAAGCTTTCTTT	CASSLEEGTEAFF
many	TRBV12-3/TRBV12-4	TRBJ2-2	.	TGTGCCAGCAGTTTAGCCCGGGGTTCCAACACCGGGGAGCTGTTTTTT	CASSLARGSNTGELFF
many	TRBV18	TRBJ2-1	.	TGTGCCAGCTCACCACGACAGGATGTCGGGGGGTTCTTC	CASSPRQDVGGFF
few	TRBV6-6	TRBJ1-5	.	TGTGCCAGCAGTTACTCGGCAGTTGATCAGCCCCAGCATTTT	CASSYSAVDQPQHF
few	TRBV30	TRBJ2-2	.	TGTGCCTGGAACAGGGACACCGGGGAGCTGTTTTTT	CAWNRDTGELFF